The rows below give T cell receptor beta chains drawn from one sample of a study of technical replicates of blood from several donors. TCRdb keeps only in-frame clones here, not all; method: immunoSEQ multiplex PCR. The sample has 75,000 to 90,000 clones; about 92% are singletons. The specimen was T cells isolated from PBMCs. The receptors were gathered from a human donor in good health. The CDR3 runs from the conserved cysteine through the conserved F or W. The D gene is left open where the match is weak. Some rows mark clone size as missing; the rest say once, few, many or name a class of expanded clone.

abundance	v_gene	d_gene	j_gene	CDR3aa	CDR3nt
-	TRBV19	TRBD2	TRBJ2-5	CASSKVASGSSRETQYF	TGTGCCAGTAGTAAAGTCGCTAGCGGGAGTAGTAGAGAGACCCAGTACTTC
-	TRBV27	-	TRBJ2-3	CASSPHSPHSDTQYF	TGTGCCAGCAGTCCCCACTCCCCCCACTCAGATACGCAGTATTTT
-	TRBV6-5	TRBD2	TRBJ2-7	CASSFGTSVNEQYF	TGTGCCAGCTCTTTTGGGACTAGCGTCAACGAGCAGTACTTC
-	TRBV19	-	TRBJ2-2	CASRLTYTGELFF	TGTGCCAGTCGACTAACCTACACCGGGGAGCTGTTTTTT
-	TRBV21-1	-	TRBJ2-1	CASSGRRQAPQQDRGKGNEQFF	TGTGCCAGCAGCGGCCGGAGGCAGGCACCACAACAGGACAGGGGGAAGGGCAATGAGCAGTTCTTC
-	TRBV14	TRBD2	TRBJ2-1	CASSQEGLLAGTYNEQFF	TGTGCCAGCAGCCAAGAAGGTCTTTTAGCGGGAACCTACAATGAGCAGTTCTTC
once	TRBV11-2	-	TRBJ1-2	CASSLDPGGNYGYTF	TGTGCCAGCAGCTTAGATCCTGGGGGCAACTATGGCTACACCTTC
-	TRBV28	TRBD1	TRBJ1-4	CASRDRNNEKLFF	TGTGCCAGCAGGGACAGGAACAATGAAAAACTGTTTTTT
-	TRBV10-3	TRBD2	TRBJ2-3	CAISRRQGLAEDPYTDTQYF	TGTGCCATCAGCCGTCGACAGGGACTAGCGGAAGACCCTTACACAGATACGCAGTATTTT
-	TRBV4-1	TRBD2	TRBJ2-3	CASSQAVLAGAEGTQYF	TGCGCCAGCAGCCAAGCCGTTCTAGCGGGAGCGGAGGGTACGCAGTATTTT
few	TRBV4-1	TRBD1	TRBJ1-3	CASSQPRDRGNTIYF	TGCGCCAGCAGCCAACCTAGGGACAGGGGAAACACCATATATTTT
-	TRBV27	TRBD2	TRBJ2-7	CASGLGGNYEQYF	TGTGCCAGCGGTCTGGGGGGGAACTACGAGCAGTACTTC
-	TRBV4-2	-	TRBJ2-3	CASSQEFAGHADTQYF	TGTGCCAGCAGCCAAGAATTTGCGGGCCACGCAGATACGCAGTATTTT
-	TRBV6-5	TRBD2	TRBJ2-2	CASSYPGLAGTGELFF	TGTGCCAGCAGTTACCCCGGACTAGCGGGCACCGGGGAGCTGTTTTTT
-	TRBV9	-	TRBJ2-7	CASSVGGTEYEQYF	TGTGCCAGCAGCGTTGGGGGGACCGAGTACGAGCAGTACTTC
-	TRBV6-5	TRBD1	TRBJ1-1	CASSYSINRGSTEAFF	TGTGCCAGCAGTTACTCGATTAACAGGGGAAGCACTGAAGCTTTCTTT
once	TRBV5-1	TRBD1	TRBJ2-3	CASSAPGTGWTDTQYF	TGCGCCAGCAGCGCCCCCGGGACAGGGTGGACAGATACGCAGTATTTT
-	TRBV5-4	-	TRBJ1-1	CASSLEERAFF	TGTGCCAGCAGCTTAGAAGAGCGAGCTTTCTTT
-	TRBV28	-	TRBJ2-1	CASSSQARYNEQFF	TGTGCCAGCAGCTCACAAGCGCGATACAATGAGCAGTTCTTC
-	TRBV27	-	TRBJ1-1	CASSYNRVNTEAFF	TGTGCCAGCAGTTATAACAGGGTGAACACTGAAGCTTTCTTT
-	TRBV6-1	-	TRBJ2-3	CASSVNRFTTDTQYF	TGTGCCAGCAGTGTAAACAGGTTTACCACAGATACGCAGTATTTT
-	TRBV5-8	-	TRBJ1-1	CASSLIRVTEAFF	TGTGCCAGCAGCTTGATCAGGGTCACTGAAGCTTTCTTT
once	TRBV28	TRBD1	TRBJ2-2	CASSLWGMDRENTGELFF	TGTGCCAGCAGTTTATGGGGGATGGACAGGGAGAACACCGGGGAGCTGTTTTTT
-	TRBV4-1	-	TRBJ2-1	CASSQDLPGMSYNEQFF	TGCGCCAGCAGCCAAGATCTTCCAGGGATGTCCTACAATGAGCAGTTCTTC
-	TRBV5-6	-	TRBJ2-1	CASSLAAGLGFF	TGTGCCAGCAGCTTGGCCGCGGGACTGGGGTTCTTC